The entry that follows covers one TCR beta chain sequence. The specificity of this receptor is unknown. The junction differs from germline at one of its ends, possibly a read error. Other DNA sequences from this sample encode an identical CDR3 as well. This specimen belongs to a study of shared clonotypes between healthy human individuals (dated by TCRdb to between 2020 and 2021). Describing the broader study: The cohort included three men and a couple of women between 18 and 49 years of age. Per donor, three plates each were used for CD4 naive and CD4 memory, two for CD8 naive, and one for CD8 memory. Blood TCR repertoires of several healthy adults were deeply sequenced to estimate repertoire size and the extent of clonotype sharing between individuals. Different laboratories and diverse techniques were used to prepare libraries and sequence TCR repertoires, to increase sequencing depth and limit assay-specific biases. Each donor's leukapheresis produced roughly between roughly 0.85 and 10 billion PBMCs. The research as a whole found: Pairwise subsampling indicated that sequencing depth was expected to affect the degree of clonotype sharing among donors. Because the study included a small number of donors, the genetic and exposure-history diversity represented was limited. Approximately 5% of naive CD4, 3% to 3.5% of naive CD8, approximately 2.2% of memory CD4, and roughly 0.4% of memory CD8 clonotypes were shared across a few donors. Sampling was limited to blood, and TCR repertoires in tissue likely differ from TCR repertoires in blood. Naive subsets generally had larger estimated clonotype richness than memory subsets did. Even with the large sequencing depth, rarefaction of the sorted-subset datasets indicated that sequencing was incomplete. Clonotypes shared by all four sorted-subset donors showed higher generation probabilities than non-shared clonotypes.

The CDR3 has 13 amino acids, counting the end cysteine and phenylalanine. This entry keeps only the CDR3 DNA: 39 bases, framed from base 1. The germline V gene supplies CDR1 LGHNA and CDR2 YSLEER. Donors were healthy HIV-negative adults with no recently reported acute infections or vaccinations. Every donor was a Caucasian adult living in Nashville, Tennessee, USA. CD4+ T cells were enriched by magnetic negative selection, after which naive cells were positively selected on CD45RA and the negative fraction was taken as the memory subset. Blood was collected by leukapheresis, and PBMCs were isolated by Ficoll-Histopaque density gradient centrifugation and then cryopreserved in liquid nitrogen vapor phase. Purity and quantity of every magnetically sorted T cell population were checked by analytical flow cytometry. Genomic DNA was isolated from each sorted fraction and quantified by UV absorbance on a Nanodrop 2000c.

TCR CDR3 regions were amplified from genomic DNA by multiplex PCR using the deep immunoSEQ assay. Genomic DNA extracted from each cell subset was distributed evenly over all wells of several immunoSEQ 96-well plates, and each plate served as one replicate. For sorted subsets, each replicate PCR was loaded with 200 ng genomic DNA, equivalent to about 33,000 T cell genomes. The purified libraries were quantified using a Qubit 3.0 fluorometer, sized with a Bioanalyzer 2100, and then quantified again using the KAPA Library Quantification kit. Every immunoSEQ 96-well plate was sequenced on a separate single-read 150-cycle Illumina NextSeq 550 flow cell. The authors' pipeline ran thus. Because the immunoSEQ output included only junctional sequences and no quality scores, the filtering could not be the same as the filtering used for full-length reads. To assign V/J genes and CDR3, sequences were annotated against IMGT germline references using PyIR, a Python wrapper for IgBLAST v1.9. Reads were removed for weak V/J assignments (E-value above 1e-6), missing CDR3, stop codons, out-of-frame junctions, or ambiguous translated residues. V3J clonotypes were defined as sequences sharing an identical inferred V gene, J gene, and CDR3 amino acid sequence. To compute the percentage overlap between repertoires, the number of shared unique clonotypes was divided by the size of the smaller repertoire. RTK rarefaction, the Chao1 estimator, and Recon v2.1 estimates of unobserved clonotypes were used to assess repertoire richness. OLGA was used to compute generation probabilities for all TCRbeta clonotypes that the gDNA method yielded from a few donors. The source is immuneACCESS, and TCRdb retained only in-frame sequences with V and J called. Part of the clones is not carried over; for the studies checked, unresolved V genes explain less than half of this, and the remainder is unexplained. V and J calls and clone size follow that table, whereas D and trimming were derived from the DNA. Counted in this sample were approximately 330,000 clones; roughly 80% of them appeared once. Jointly, the top ten make up about 9.4% of the sample.

The sequencing input was memory CD4+ T cells sorted from blood. Sample cell subset or site, as interpreted from the label and publication: CD45RA-negative fraction. The TCR was taken from a man younger than 45 in good health. The chain joins TRBV4-3 to TRBJ2-1, with the D gene not clear enough to name. The DNA sequence is given as TGCGCCAGCAGCCGCCAAGTTGGTGATGAACAGTTCTTC. It translates as CASSRQVGDEQFF.